The source of this T cell receptor (beta chain) is a study of blood T cell repertoires in COVID-19. Sequencing used immunoSEQ multiplex PCR; TCRdb keeps in-frame clones, though not all of them. The sample contains 200,000 to 250,000 clones, around 90% of which appear only once. Between the trimmed V and J ends, which lost 4 bases and 12 bases, there was a span of 8 bases. The CDR3 totals 10 residues. This sequence originates from a woman aged 30 to 39 who had been exposed to COVID-19. Sequenced: PBMCs or T cells enriched from blood (not recorded which). V and J are TRBV12-3 or TRBV12-4 and TRBJ2-3; D is undetermined. The CDR3, as DNA: TGTGCCAGCAGTTCCCGACATCAGTATTTT. Its protein product is CASSSRHQYF.